Listed below are T cell receptor beta chains from one sample, sequenced in a study of blood T cell repertoires in COVID-19. Generated by immunoSEQ multiplex PCR, the TCRdb table keeps only in-frame clones and is missing some. The sample includes approximately 200,000 clones, approximately 89% of them seen just once. The source material was peripheral blood. These TCRs come from a young woman with acute or convalescent COVID-19. CDR3s include the opening cysteine and the closing phenylalanine or tryptophan. Fields, in order: clone size, V gene, D gene, J gene, CDR3 DNA, CDR3 protein. A D gene is named only where the DNA matches it firmly. Size tells how often a clone was seen (once, few, many) or the class of an expanded clone, and some rows leave it out.

clone_size: -; v_call: TRBV27; d_call: -; j_call: TRBJ2-1; cdr3_nt: TGTGCCAGCGCCTATACCGGGAGCTCCTACAATGAGCAGTTCTTC; cdr3_aa: CASAYTGSSYNEQFF
clone_size: -; v_call: TRBV11-3; d_call: -; j_call: TRBJ2-7; cdr3_nt: TGTGCCAGCAGCTTTAATGATGCGGGGCAGTACTTC; cdr3_aa: CASSFNDAGQYF
clone_size: -; v_call: TRBV2; d_call: -; j_call: TRBJ1-2; cdr3_nt: TGTGCCAGCCTCGCTGACGGGAACTATGGCTACACCTTC; cdr3_aa: CASLADGNYGYTF
clone_size: -; v_call: TRBV28; d_call: TRBD1; j_call: TRBJ1-6; cdr3_nt: TGTGCCAGCATCAGGACAGGTGCTCCTTATAATTCACCCCTCCACTTT; cdr3_aa: CASIRTGAPYNSPLHF
clone_size: once; v_call: TRBV5-1; d_call: TRBD2; j_call: TRBJ2-3; cdr3_nt: TGCGCCAGCAGCTTGGATAGTCTAGCGGGAGGAGATACGCAGTATTTT; cdr3_aa: CASSLDSLAGGDTQYF
clone_size: -; v_call: TRBV7-2; d_call: -; j_call: TRBJ2-3; cdr3_nt: TGTGCCAGCAGCGCTACCGGGGTTAGAGATACGCAGTATTTT; cdr3_aa: CASSATGVRDTQYF
clone_size: once; v_call: TRBV7-8; d_call: -; j_call: TRBJ2-7; cdr3_nt: TGTGCCAGCAGCTTAGAACGAGCGAGTTACGAGCAGTACTTC; cdr3_aa: CASSLERASYEQYF
clone_size: -; v_call: TRBV30; d_call: -; j_call: TRBJ1-4; cdr3_nt: TGTGCCTCCCCTTCGGGGGGGAAACTGTTTTTT; cdr3_aa: CASPSGGKLFF
clone_size: -; v_call: TRBV5-1; d_call: -; j_call: TRBJ1-1; cdr3_nt: TGCGCCAGCAGCTTGGACCCAGGCGCTGAAGCTTTCTTT; cdr3_aa: CASSLDPGAEAFF
clone_size: -; v_call: TRBV2; d_call: TRBD1; j_call: TRBJ2-7; cdr3_nt: TGTGCCAGCACCGGGACAGAGTACTCCTACGAGCAGTACTTC; cdr3_aa: CASTGTEYSYEQYF
clone_size: -; v_call: TRBV2; d_call: -; j_call: TRBJ1-2; cdr3_nt: TGTGCCAGCAATCCGGACTATGGCTACACCTTC; cdr3_aa: CASNPDYGYTF
clone_size: -; v_call: TRBV3-1/TRBV3-2; d_call: -; j_call: TRBJ1-4; cdr3_nt: TGTGCCAGCAGCCCCCTAGACCTTTCAACTAATGAAAAACTGTTTTTT; cdr3_aa: CASSPLDLSTNEKLFF
clone_size: -; v_call: TRBV11-3; d_call: -; j_call: TRBJ2-1; cdr3_nt: TGTGGGACTACCAATGAGCAGTTCTTC; cdr3_aa: CGTTNEQFF
clone_size: once; v_call: TRBV30; d_call: -; j_call: TRBJ2-3; cdr3_nt: TGTGCCTGGGGCAGGGTTTGGACAGATACGCAGTATTTT; cdr3_aa: CAWGRVWTDTQYF
clone_size: once; v_call: TRBV6-5; d_call: TRBD1; j_call: TRBJ2-5; cdr3_nt: TGTGCCAGCAGTTACCGGCCAGGGGGTATGGAGACCCAGTACTTC; cdr3_aa: CASSYRPGGMETQYF
clone_size: -; v_call: TRBV3-1/TRBV3-2; d_call: TRBD1; j_call: TRBJ1-5; cdr3_nt: TGTGCCAGCAGCCAGGACAGGAATCAGCCCCAGCATTTT; cdr3_aa: CASSQDRNQPQHF
clone_size: -; v_call: TRBV5-1; d_call: -; j_call: TRBJ1-1; cdr3_nt: TGCGCCAGCAGCTATTTCCCCAACAGGGTGGGCACTGAAGCTTTCTTT; cdr3_aa: CASSYFPNRVGTEAFF
clone_size: few; v_call: TRBV9; d_call: -; j_call: TRBJ1-1; cdr3_nt: TGTGCCAGCAGCGTAGTTATGGGCGACACTGAAGCTTTCTTT; cdr3_aa: CASSVVMGDTEAFF
clone_size: -; v_call: TRBV30; d_call: -; j_call: TRBJ1-1; cdr3_nt: TGTGCCCGAGAGGACGGAGGGGAAGCTTTCTTT; cdr3_aa: CAREDGGEAFF
clone_size: -; v_call: TRBV20-1; d_call: -; j_call: TRBJ2-7; cdr3_nt: TGCAGTGCTAGGCGATCCACGGGGCAGTACTTC; cdr3_aa: CSARRSTGQYF
clone_size: -; v_call: TRBV11-3; d_call: TRBD1; j_call: TRBJ2-3; cdr3_nt: TGTGCCAGCAGCCTGACAGGGTACACAGATACGCAGTATTTT; cdr3_aa: CASSLTGYTDTQYF
clone_size: -; v_call: TRBV5-1; d_call: -; j_call: TRBJ1-2; cdr3_nt: TGCGCCAGCAGACAGGAAAACGGGGGCTACACCTTC; cdr3_aa: CASRQENGGYTF
clone_size: -; v_call: TRBV5-1; d_call: -; j_call: TRBJ2-3; cdr3_nt: TGCGCCAGCAGCTTGGCTAGTACTGTTTTCGATACGCAGTATTTT; cdr3_aa: CASSLASTVFDTQYF
clone_size: -; v_call: TRBV5-1; d_call: TRBD2; j_call: TRBJ2-5; cdr3_nt: TGCGCCAGCACGAAGACTAGCCCACAAGAGACCCAGTACTTC; cdr3_aa: CASTKTSPQETQYF
clone_size: -; v_call: TRBV10-3; d_call: -; j_call: TRBJ2-1; cdr3_nt: TGTGCCATCAGTGTACTAGCTGACATAAATGAGCAGTTCTTC; cdr3_aa: CAISVLADINEQFF
clone_size: -; v_call: TRBV19; d_call: -; j_call: TRBJ1-6; cdr3_nt: TGTGCCAGTAGTCCTCGGACAGATAATTCACCCCTCCACTTT; cdr3_aa: CASSPRTDNSPLHF
clone_size: few; v_call: TRBV11-2; d_call: -; j_call: TRBJ2-6; cdr3_nt: TGTGCCAGCAGCCTCTCTGGGGCCAACGTCCTGACTTTC; cdr3_aa: CASSLSGANVLTF
clone_size: -; v_call: TRBV19; d_call: -; j_call: TRBJ1-1; cdr3_nt: TGTGCCAGTAGTATAGGCGGAGGGGCTCCTGAAGCTTTCTTT; cdr3_aa: CASSIGGGAPEAFF
clone_size: -; v_call: TRBV30; d_call: -; j_call: TRBJ1-3; cdr3_nt: TGTGCCTGGAGTGTGGGGGGAACCCTCTCTGGAAACACCATATATTTT; cdr3_aa: CAWSVGGTLSGNTIYF
clone_size: -; v_call: TRBV4-1; d_call: TRBD2; j_call: TRBJ2-3; cdr3_nt: TGCGCCAGCAGCCAAGGGGCGGGAGGGCCGGATACGCAGTATTTT; cdr3_aa: CASSQGAGGPDTQYF
clone_size: -; v_call: TRBV7-9; d_call: -; j_call: TRBJ2-7; cdr3_nt: TGTGCCAGCAGCTTAGGCGACTACGAGCAGTACTTC; cdr3_aa: CASSLGDYEQYF
clone_size: -; v_call: TRBV29-1; d_call: -; j_call: TRBJ1-2; cdr3_nt: TGCAGCGTTGAAGGGGGGGGCATTAACTATGGCTACACCTTC; cdr3_aa: CSVEGGGINYGYTF
clone_size: once; v_call: TRBV28; d_call: -; j_call: TRBJ1-2; cdr3_nt: TGTGCCAGCAGTTTAGGAAGCGCGACCTACACCTTC; cdr3_aa: CASSLGSATYTF
clone_size: -; v_call: TRBV5-4; d_call: -; j_call: TRBJ2-5; cdr3_nt: TGTGCCAGCAGCTCGATACTAGCCCAAGAGACCCAGTACTTC; cdr3_aa: CASSSILAQETQYF
clone_size: -; v_call: TRBV24-1; d_call: TRBD1; j_call: TRBJ2-7; cdr3_nt: TGTGCCACCAGTGATCCCCGACAGGGGGGCTACGAGCAGTACTTC; cdr3_aa: CATSDPRQGGYEQYF
clone_size: -; v_call: TRBV7-2; d_call: TRBD2; j_call: TRBJ2-7; cdr3_nt: TGTGCCAGCAGCTTAGCCCTTCTAGCGGGGGCCTACGAGCAGTACTTC; cdr3_aa: CASSLALLAGAYEQYF
clone_size: once; v_call: TRBV20-1; d_call: -; j_call: TRBJ2-1; cdr3_nt: TGCAGTTGTATCTCCTACAATGAGCAGTTCTTC; cdr3_aa: CSCISYNEQFF
clone_size: once; v_call: TRBV2; d_call: TRBD1; j_call: TRBJ2-2; cdr3_nt: TGTGCCAGCAGTGCGGAAGGGGGCGCGAACACCGGGGAGCTGTTTTTT; cdr3_aa: CASSAEGGANTGELFF
clone_size: -; v_call: TRBV5-6; d_call: TRBD2; j_call: TRBJ2-7; cdr3_nt: TGTGCCAGCAGACTTTCAGCGGGAGGGCCTTACGAGCAGTACTTC; cdr3_aa: CASRLSAGGPYEQYF
clone_size: -; v_call: TRBV3-1/TRBV3-2; d_call: -; j_call: TRBJ1-4; cdr3_nt: TGTGCCAGCAGCCAAGATCGGGGGGTCCTGCATGAAAAACTGTTTTTT; cdr3_aa: CASSQDRGVLHEKLFF
clone_size: -; v_call: TRBV10-2; d_call: -; j_call: TRBJ2-1; cdr3_nt: TGCGCCAGCAGTGATCAGCGGACTTTGAATGAGCAGTTCTTC; cdr3_aa: CASSDQRTLNEQFF
clone_size: -; v_call: TRBV5-1; d_call: TRBD2; j_call: TRBJ2-5; cdr3_nt: TGCGCCAGCAGCCGGATGGGTAGCGGGAGACAAGAGACCCAGTACTTC; cdr3_aa: CASSRMGSGRQETQYF
clone_size: -; v_call: TRBV2; d_call: -; j_call: TRBJ1-5; cdr3_nt: TGTGCGAGCAAGGGGGGGCATGGCAATCAGCCCCAGCATTTT; cdr3_aa: CASKGGHGNQPQHF
clone_size: -; v_call: TRBV28; d_call: -; j_call: TRBJ2-5; cdr3_nt: TGTGCCAGCAGCATGCGGGCCCGAGAGGCCCAGTACTTC; cdr3_aa: CASSMRAREAQYF
clone_size: -; v_call: TRBV6-5; d_call: -; j_call: TRBJ1-6; cdr3_nt: TGTGCCAGCAGTCGCTACCAGGAGGCACCCCTCCACTTT; cdr3_aa: CASSRYQEAPLHF
clone_size: once; v_call: TRBV19; d_call: TRBD2; j_call: TRBJ2-1; cdr3_nt: TGTGCCACTGGCAGCGGGAGCTCCTACAATGAGCAGTTCTTC; cdr3_aa: CATGSGSSYNEQFF
clone_size: -; v_call: TRBV3-1/TRBV3-2; d_call: TRBD2; j_call: TRBJ2-3; cdr3_nt: TGTGCCAGCAGCCAAGATAGACTAGCGCCAGGCACAGATACGCAGTATTTT; cdr3_aa: CASSQDRLAPGTDTQYF
clone_size: -; v_call: TRBV11-2; d_call: TRBD1; j_call: TRBJ1-3; cdr3_nt: TGTGCCAGCAGCCCTTACTCAGGGGGCGCAGGAAACACCATATATTTT; cdr3_aa: CASSPYSGGAGNTIYF
clone_size: -; v_call: TRBV30; d_call: -; j_call: TRBJ1-6; cdr3_nt: TGTGCCTGGACGGTTTATAATTCACCCCTCCACTTT; cdr3_aa: CAWTVYNSPLHF
clone_size: -; v_call: TRBV28; d_call: -; j_call: TRBJ2-6; cdr3_nt: TGTGCCAGCACCAACTCTGGGGCCAACGTCCTGACTTTC; cdr3_aa: CASTNSGANVLTF
clone_size: once; v_call: TRBV7-9; d_call: -; j_call: TRBJ2-1; cdr3_nt: TGTGCCAGCAGCCCCGGCGCTAGCCCCAACATATACAATGAGCAGTTCTTC; cdr3_aa: CASSPGASPNIYNEQFF
clone_size: -; v_call: TRBV15; d_call: TRBD1; j_call: TRBJ2-7; cdr3_nt: TGTGCCACCAGCGCCCGGACAGGGGGCTCCTACGAGCAGTACTTC; cdr3_aa: CATSARTGGSYEQYF
clone_size: few; v_call: TRBV29-1; d_call: TRBD1; j_call: TRBJ2-5; cdr3_nt: TGCAGCGCCCAGACAGGGACCAAGGGGACCCAGTACTTC; cdr3_aa: CSAQTGTKGTQYF
clone_size: few; v_call: TRBV7-2; d_call: -; j_call: TRBJ1-5; cdr3_nt: TGTGCCAGCAGCTTTCTGCGTAGCGGCAATCAGCCCCAGCATTTT; cdr3_aa: CASSFLRSGNQPQHF
clone_size: -; v_call: TRBV3-1/TRBV3-2; d_call: TRBD1; j_call: TRBJ2-1; cdr3_nt: TGTGCCAGCAGCTGGGGACAGGGTAGCAATGAGCAGTTCTTC; cdr3_aa: CASSWGQGSNEQFF
clone_size: -; v_call: TRBV3-1/TRBV3-2; d_call: -; j_call: TRBJ1-6; cdr3_nt: TGTGCCAGCAGCGGGGGGAGGGGAGGCACCTATAATTCACCCCTCCACTTT; cdr3_aa: CASSGGRGGTYNSPLHF
clone_size: -; v_call: TRBV7-8; d_call: -; j_call: TRBJ2-3; cdr3_nt: TGTGCCAGCAGCTTAGACCCCCCAGACTACACAGATACGCAGTATTTT; cdr3_aa: CASSLDPPDYTDTQYF
clone_size: -; v_call: TRBV11-3; d_call: -; j_call: TRBJ2-5; cdr3_nt: TGTGCCAGCAAAGGGGGACAAGAGACCCAGTACTTC; cdr3_aa: CASKGGQETQYF
clone_size: -; v_call: TRBV7-2; d_call: -; j_call: TRBJ1-5; cdr3_nt: TGTGCCAGCAGCTTATTCGAGGGACAGCCCCAGCATTTT; cdr3_aa: CASSLFEGQPQHF